The clone carrying this TCR beta chain was seen more than once but under ten times. Its antigen is currently unknown. Each donor was a healthy Caucasian individual from Russia, aged roughly 6 to 95. A sample-barcoded 5' primer and a J-beta primer mix were used in a second PCR of roughly 7 to 11 cycles. Tagging of each cDNA molecule was performed by a template-switch adaptor with 12 random nucleotides. TCRdb reprocessed the 5' RACE reads via MiXCR and lists one record per CDR3 protein. The data contain approximately 1.5 million distinct CDR3 sequences, roughly two fifths of them singletons. This sample is drawn from a study of blood T cells in healthy people across ages. Trimming pared 0 bases from V and 0 bases from J, leaving 8 bases between. CDR3 length: 15 amino acids. Germline CDR1 reads MNHEY; CDR2 reads SMNVEV (reference sequence). Study results and caveats: Expanded clonotype shifts may have been confounded, as the donors had an unknown CMV status. TCR beta diversity tracked closely with naive T cell percentage.

Source material: blood. The chain couples TRBV27 to TRBJ1-1; a possible D gene is TRBD1 (6 bases). The TCR sequence derives from a young woman in good health. The CDR3 DNA reads as TGTGCCAGCAGTTTATCACAGGGTCTGAACACTGAAGCTTTCTTT. It codes for CASSLSQGLNTEAFF.